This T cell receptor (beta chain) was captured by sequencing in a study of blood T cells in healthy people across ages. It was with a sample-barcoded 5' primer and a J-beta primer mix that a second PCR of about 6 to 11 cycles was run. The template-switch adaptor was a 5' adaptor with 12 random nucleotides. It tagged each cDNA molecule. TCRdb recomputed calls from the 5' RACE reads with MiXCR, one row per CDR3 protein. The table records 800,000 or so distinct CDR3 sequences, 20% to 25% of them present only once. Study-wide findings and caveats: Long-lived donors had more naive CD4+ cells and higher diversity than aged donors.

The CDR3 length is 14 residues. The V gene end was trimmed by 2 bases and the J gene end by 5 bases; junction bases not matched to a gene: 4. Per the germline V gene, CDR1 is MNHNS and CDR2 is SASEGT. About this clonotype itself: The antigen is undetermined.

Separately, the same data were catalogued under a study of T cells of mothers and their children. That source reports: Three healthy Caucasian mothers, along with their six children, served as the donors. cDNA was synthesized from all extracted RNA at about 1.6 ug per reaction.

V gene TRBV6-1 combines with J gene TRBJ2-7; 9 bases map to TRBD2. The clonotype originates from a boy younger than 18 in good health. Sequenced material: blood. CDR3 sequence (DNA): TGTGCCAGCAGTGAATATGCTAGCGGGGACGAGCAGTACTTC. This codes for CASSEYASGDEQYF.